This T cell receptor (beta chain) appears in the sequencing data of a study of T cells in Graves' hyperthyroidism and ophthalmopathy. Amplification targeted TCR beta CDR3 regions from RNA transcripts. First-round RT-PCR of the TCR CDR3 relied on the HTBI primer set. One entry per CDR3 protein, called by TCRdb with MiXCR from the multiplex PCR reads. The sample includes approximately 25,000 distinct CDR3 sequences, less than 45% of them seen just once. Findings and caveats of the study: From stable hyperthyroidism, ophthalmopathy was set apart by a 13 V-J model.

There are 13 residues in the CDR3. Germline V gives CDR1 SGHRS, CDR2 YFSETQ. V shed 2 bases and J shed 4 bases, with 7 bases lying between them. This clonotype was seen many times. Its antigen remains unknown. The gene calls are TRBV5-1 and TRBJ1-5; D ambiguous. The sequence was obtained from a young woman with Graves' hyperthyroidism. What was sequenced was blood. In nucleotides, the CDR3 is TGCGCCAGCAGCTTCGATCCAAATCAGCCCCAGCATTTT. This encodes CASSFDPNQPQHF.